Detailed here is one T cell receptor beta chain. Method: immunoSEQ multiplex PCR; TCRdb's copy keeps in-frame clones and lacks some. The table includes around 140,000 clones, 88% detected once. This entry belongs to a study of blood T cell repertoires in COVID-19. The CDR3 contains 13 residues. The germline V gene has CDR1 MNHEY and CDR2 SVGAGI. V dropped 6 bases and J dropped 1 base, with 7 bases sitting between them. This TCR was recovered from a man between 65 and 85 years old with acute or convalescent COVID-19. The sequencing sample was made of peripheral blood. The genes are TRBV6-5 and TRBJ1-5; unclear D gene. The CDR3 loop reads CASSGFSNQPQHF. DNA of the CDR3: TGTGCCAGCAGCGGTTTCAGCAATCAGCCCCAGCATTTT.